This T cell receptor (beta chain) is drawn from a study of beta chain features in type 1 diabetes. Study as a whole: What patients shared with healthy donors was a similar profile of age, gender and cell yields.

The CDR3 covers 15 residues. CDR1 and CDR2 from the germline V gene are SGHTA and FQGNSA. Germline trimming cut 1 base from V and 7 bases from J; bases unmatched to any gene: 5. This clone is medium-sized in the sample. Its antigen is unidentified. Study conclusions and caveats: TCRB CDR3 length was moderately but significantly reduced in all four CD4+ subsets of Type 1 diabetes patients.

Sequencing targeted expressed TCRB transcripts, as all isolated RNA had been reverse transcribed. Clones were sequenced by immunoSEQ multiplex PCR, and TCRdb holds only the in-frame ones, with some missing. The sample lists 100,000 to 150,000 clones, roughly 17% occurring once. The TCR comes from a young man with type 1 diabetes. The chain recombines TRBV7-2 with TRBJ2-3, with TRBD2 matching 10 bases. The sample taken for sequencing was central memory CD4+ T cells from blood. The CDR3 DNA reads TGTGCCAGCAGCTTAGAAGCGGGGGGGCAATATACGCAGTATTTT. The encoded protein is CASSLEAGGQYTQYF.